This T cell receptor (beta chain) was recovered during a study of shared clonotypes between healthy human individuals. TCRdb keeps only in-frame clones here, not all; method: immunoSEQ multiplex PCR. The table has a few million clones, approximately 90% seen once. Healthy and HIV-negative, the adult donors had no recent acute infections or vaccinations. Memory CD4+ cells were the fraction left after CD45RA+ naive selection. On this clone: The same CDR3 is also encoded by other DNA sequences in this sample.

Looked up from germline, CDR1 is SGHRS and CDR2 is YFSETQ. The CDR3 contains 14 residues. The V gene end was trimmed by 1 base and the J gene end by 5 bases; junction bases not matched to a gene: 4. The sequence was obtained from a man aged 18-30 years in good health. The sequencing input was naive CD4+ T cells sorted from blood. The subset: CD45RA+ positively selected. The chain recombines TRBV5-1 with TRBJ2-5, with 8 bases aligning to TRBD1. CDR3 sequence (DNA): TGCGCCAGCAGCTTGAACAGGGGGTACGAGACCCAGTACTTC. Protein: CASSLNRGYETQYF. The full variable domain, completed using reference TRBV5-1 and TRBJ2-5, is KAGVTQTPRYLIKTRGQQVTLSCSPISGHRSVSWYQQTPGQGLQFLFEYFSETQRNKGNFPGRFSGRQFSNSRSEMNVSTLELGDSALYLCASSLNRGYETQYFGPGTRLLVL.